The 8 T cell receptor beta chains presented below share a single source sample, sequenced in a study of shared clonotypes between healthy human individuals. Assay used: immunoSEQ multiplex PCR; TCRdb lists only in-frame clones, some missing. The sample holds approximately 2.5 million clones, over 85% seen once. The sequencing sample was made of naive CD4+ T cells from PBMCs. Subset reported: CD45RA+ positively selected. These receptors were taken from a man between 18 and 35 years old in good health. Some clones in this sample may be carry-over from other donors' samples.

In regard to this clone: An end of the junction differs from the germline gene, which may be a read error. CDR3 loop: CASSIGSAGMDF. The CDR3 nucleotides read TGTGCCAGCAGCATCGGGTCCGCGGGTATGGACTTC. The chain combines TRBV5-6 with TRBJ2-7; D is perhaps TRBD2 (5 bases). CDR3 length: 12 residues. Germline V gene lookup returns CDR1 SGHDT and CDR2 YYEEEE.

V is TRBV2 and J is TRBJ2-7; 12 positions match TRBD2. This CDR3 is built from 13 residues. V lost 8 bases, J lost 6 bases, and 5 bases stayed unmatched. Germline values: CDR1 SNHLY, CDR2 FYNNEI. The CDR3 loop is CASALAGGLEQYF. CDR3 bases: TGTGCCAGCGCACTAGCGGGAGGCCTCGAGCAGTACTTC.

The chain has TRBV6-5 and TRBJ2-1; the D gene is possibly TRBD2 (6 bases). Deletions cut 2 bases from V and 5 bases from J, with 7 bases between. The CDR3 length is 13 residues. CDR1 MNHEY and CDR2 SVGAGI come from the germline V gene. The DNA for the CDR3 is TGTGCCAGCAGTTACGGGAGGAACAATGAGCAGTTCTTC. Its translation is CASSYGRNNEQFF.

The CDR3 DNA follows: TGTGCCAGCAGCGTATCAACTAGCGGGGGTCTAGGTGAGCAGTTCTTC. Amino acid sequence: CASSVSTSGGLGEQFF. The chain has TRBV9 and TRBJ2-1, with TRBD2 matching 11 bases. This CDR3 spans 16 amino acids. Germline assignment: CDR1 SGDLS and CDR2 YYNGEE. V dropped 1 base and J dropped 9; count of bases not matched to a gene: 9.

This rearrangement joins TRBV9 to TRBJ2-2; D may correspond to TRBD1 or TRBD2 (6 bases each). Trimming removed 0 bases from V and 2 bases from J, with 17 bases in between. The CDR3 totals 18 residues. Germline CDR1 reads SGDLS; CDR2 reads YYNGEE. CDR3 bases: TGTGCCAGCAGCGTAGAGTCTTTAGGGGGGATAAACACCGGGGAGCTGTTTTTT. It translates to CASSVESLGGINTGELFF.

Details on this clone: The sample has other DNA sequences that encode this CDR3 too. The V call is TRBV6-1, the J call TRBJ1-2; 9 bases are shared with TRBD1. The ends lost 4 bases at V and 6 bases at J; junction bases unmatched: 3. CDR3 length: 13 residues. Germline-derived CDR1 and CDR2 are MNHNS and SASEGT. The CDR3 DNA follows: TGTGCCAGCAGTGTTAGGACAGGGGATGGCTACACCTTC. The encoded protein is CASSVRTGDGYTF.

The gene calls are TRBV6-1 and TRBJ2-4; a possible D gene is TRBD2 (7 bases). The CDR3 has 16 residues. Germline loops: CDR1 MNHNS, CDR2 SASEGT. The ends were cut back, 4 bases at V and 0 bases at J, with 13 bases in the middle. The DNA of the CDR3 is TGTGCCAGCAGTGGGGGGGGACAACTAGCCAAAAACATTCAGTACTTC. As protein: CASSGGGQLAKNIQYF.

The chain couples TRBV5-1 to TRBJ2-2; TRBD1 might be the D (5 bases). Germline CDR1 SGHRS, CDR2 YFSETQ. There are 15 residues in the CDR3. Trimming stripped 1 base from V and 5 bases from J, with 12 bases between. The CDR3 region has the DNA TGCGCCAGCAGCTTGTTACAGGCCGGGACCGGGGAGCTGTTTTTT. Residues: CASSLLQAGTGELFF.